A selection of T cell receptor beta chains follows, all from one sample in a study of control samples from healthy donors and cancer patients. Sequenced by immunoSEQ multiplex PCR; TCRdb stores in-frame clones only, minus some. The table lists 130,000 or so clones, less than 95% of them singletons. Sequencing was performed on blood. These receptors all come from a man aged 18 to 30 in good health. Each CDR3 is given with its conserved first and last residue. The D gene is left open where the match is weak. Where a row states a size, it is once, few, many or the class of an expanded clone; other rows omit it.

size: .; J: TRBJ1-2; D: .; V: TRBV3-1/TRBV3-2; length: 13; DNA: TGTGCCAGCAGCCCGGGGGGGCTTGGCGGCTACACCTTC; CDR3: CASSPGGLGGYTF
size: .; J: TRBJ1-1; D: .; V: TRBV19; length: 13; DNA: TGTGCCAGTAGTATTGGAAGAGGAGCTGAAGCTTTCTTT; CDR3: CASSIGRGAEAFF
size: .; J: TRBJ1-2; D: TRBD1; V: TRBV7-3; length: 14; DNA: TGTGCCAGCAGCTTAACGCCACAGGGGTATGGCTACACCTTC; CDR3: CASSLTPQGYGYTF
size: .; J: TRBJ1-2; D: .; V: TRBV6-6; length: 14; DNA: TGTGCCAGCAGAGGGAGGGGGGAAGGGTATGGCTACACCTTC; CDR3: CASRGRGEGYGYTF
size: .; J: TRBJ2-4; D: .; V: TRBV18; length: 14; DNA: TGTGCCAGCTCATCATCGGGGCCAGAGGGCATTCAGTACTTC; CDR3: CASSSSGPEGIQYF
size: once; J: TRBJ2-7; D: .; V: TRBV28; length: 14; DNA: TGTGCCAGCAGTTTAAGGGGACTCTCCTACGAGCAGTACTTC; CDR3: CASSLRGLSYEQYF
size: once; J: TRBJ2-5; D: .; V: TRBV5-6; length: 16; DNA: TGTGCCAGCAGCTTTAATTTTCAGGGCCCTCAAGAGACCCAGTACTTC; CDR3: CASSFNFQGPQETQYF
size: .; J: TRBJ1-1; D: .; V: TRBV28; length: 15; DNA: TGTGCCAGCAGTTTTGTCCGGTGGCAGAACACTGAAGCTTTCTTT; CDR3: CASSFVRWQNTEAFF
size: .; J: TRBJ1-2; D: .; V: TRBV9; length: 14; DNA: TGTGCCAGCAGCGTAGGTTGGCAAAACTATGGCTACACCTTC; CDR3: CASSVGWQNYGYTF
size: .; J: TRBJ2-3; D: .; V: TRBV9; length: 12; DNA: TGTGCCAGCAGCCCAGATTCAGATACGCAGTATTTT; CDR3: CASSPDSDTQYF
size: .; J: TRBJ1-1; D: .; V: TRBV30; length: 12; DNA: TGTGCCTGGGGCACAGGGAACACTGAAGCTTTCTTT; CDR3: CAWGTGNTEAFF
size: .; J: TRBJ1-1; D: .; V: TRBV19; length: 12; DNA: TGTGCCAGTAGTATCCAGGGTACTGAAGCTTTCTTT; CDR3: CASSIQGTEAFF
size: .; J: TRBJ2-5; D: .; V: TRBV19; length: 12; DNA: TGTGCCAGTAGGGGGTCCGCGGAGACCCAGTACTTC; CDR3: CASRGSAETQYF
size: .; J: TRBJ2-5; D: .; V: TRBV3-1/TRBV3-2; length: 11; DNA: TGTGCCAGCAGCCTTCAGGAGACCCAGTACTTC; CDR3: CASSLQETQYF
size: .; J: TRBJ1-1; D: TRBD1; V: TRBV19; length: 13; DNA: TGTGCCAGTAGTAAAGACAGGGGCACTGAAGCTTTCTTT; CDR3: CASSKDRGTEAFF
size: .; J: TRBJ1-2; D: TRBD1; V: TRBV30; length: 14; DNA: TGTGCCTGGAGGGGACAGGGGGATTACTATGGCTACACCTTC; CDR3: CAWRGQGDYYGYTF